The rows below give T cell receptor beta chains drawn from one sample of a study of T cell responses to AZD1222 COVID-19 vaccine. Some clones are missing from TCRdb's copy, which holds only in-frame ones; the method was immunoSEQ multiplex PCR. The repertoire holds around 150,000 clones, with 75% to 95% as singletons. The specimen comprised peripheral blood, sampled 28 days after the second dose of the MenACWY control vaccine. Receptors were obtained from an adult who received the MenACWY meningococcal vaccine as a control. Both conserved end residues are part of each CDR3. A D gene is named only where the DNA matches it firmly. Clone sizes are given selectively: once, few, many, or a class where the clone is expanded.

V gene	J gene	D gene	clone size	CDR3 protein	CDR3 DNA
TRBV7-2	TRBJ2-3	.	once	CASSPGPGTDTQYF	TGTGCCAGCAGCCCAGGACCAGGCACAGATACGCAGTATTTT
TRBV15	TRBJ2-5	.	.	CATSRVSGVRRRQTQETQYF	TGTGCCACCAGCAGAGTGTCGGGGGTACGGCGGAGACAGACCCAAGAGACCCAGTACTTC
TRBV19	TRBJ1-1	.	.	CASSISGKNTEAFF	TGTGCCAGTAGTATCTCGGGAAAGAACACTGAAGCTTTCTTT
TRBV3-1/TRBV3-2	TRBJ1-6	.	.	CASSLEFSSSYNSPLHF	TGTGCCAGCAGCCTCGAGTTCTCTAGCTCCTATAATTCACCCCTCCACTTT
TRBV5-1	TRBJ2-1	.	.	CASSLRDNEQFF	TGCGCCAGCAGCTTGCGGGACAATGAGCAGTTCTTC
TRBV6-5	TRBJ1-6	.	.	CASSYGGSGNNSPLHF	TGTGCCAGCAGTTACGGTGGGTCGGGGAATAATTCACCCCTCCACTTT
TRBV29-1	TRBJ2-1	.	.	CSVAGQGYNEQFF	TGCAGCGTTGCGGGCCAGGGATACAATGAGCAGTTCTTC
TRBV19	TRBJ1-2	TRBD1	.	CASSIYGTGIYTF	TGTGCCAGTAGTATATACGGGACAGGGATCTACACCTTC
TRBV11-2	TRBJ1-2	TRBD1	.	CASSLEGFGRGRGGYTF	TGTGCCAGCAGCTTAGAGGGGTTCGGGAGGGGGCGAGGCGGCTACACCTTC
TRBV30	TRBJ1-5	TRBD1	.	CAWSVGTGNQPQHF	TGTGCCTGGAGTGTTGGGACAGGGAATCAGCCCCAGCATTTT
TRBV3-1/TRBV3-2	TRBJ1-1	.	.	CASSPHNTEAFF	TGTGCCAGCAGCCCCCACAACACTGAAGCTTTCTTT